This TCR beta chain was obtained from a study of cytomegalovirus exposure and HLA in healthy donors. Notes on the study in general: Cytomegalovirus-associated status was assigned to about 180 TCR beta chains. A subsequent analysis found that TCR clusters from the first cohort also tended to co-occur in the 120 validation repertoires, with under 95% of cluster scores above 0. The study found most TCR sequences rare, yet found some public TCRs in many donors.

The donors were part of the validation cohort of roughly 110 subjects. That cohort was separate from the first cohort, which comprised 666 subjects. As concerns this clone: What it binds is unknown. Different DNA sequences within this sample yield the same CDR3.

Per germline, CDR1 ENHRY and CDR2 SYGVKD. This CDR3 spans 17 amino acids. Germline trimming cut 0 bases from V and 2 bases from J; bases unmatched to any gene: 4. Clones were read by immunoSEQ multiplex PCR, and TCRdb kept only the in-frame ones, dropping some. The data show fewer than 130,000 clones, roughly 89% seen once. This clonotype originated in a woman younger than 30 in good health and CMV-seronegative. Sequenced sample: PBMCs. V and J are TRBV10-3 and TRBJ2-3; 11 bases fit TRBD2. The CDR3 sequence is CAISESTSGISTDTQYF. CDR3 in DNA: TGTGCCATCAGTGAGTCGACTAGCGGGATCTCCACAGATACGCAGTATTTT.